This paragraph covers one T cell receptor beta chain sequence. The antigen is not known. This table comes from immunoSEQ multiplex PCR, and its TCRdb copy is limited to in-frame clones, with some not included. The table has tens of thousands of clones, around 84% seen once; the top ten hold approximately 10%. Germline assignment: CDR1 MNHGY and CDR2 SVAAGI. The CDR3 is 15 amino acids. Trimming took off 3 bases at V and 10 bases at J, with 16 bases between the two ends. This sample is drawn from a study of lymphopenia after photon versus proton radiotherapy. The study's findings and limits: In patients who died, overall survival fell as post-nadir TCR diversity dropped more.

This chain connects TRBV6-9 to TRBJ1-6; no reliable D call. The sequencing used peripheral blood, collected from a patient treated with proton-based radiotherapy. The clonotype comes from an older woman with pancreatic cancer. Some clones in this sample may be carry-over from other donors' samples. CDR3: CASSYEGNRPSPLHF. Written as DNA, the CDR3 is TGTGCCAGCAGTTACGAGGGAAATAGGCCCTCACCCCTCCACTTT.